What follows is one TCR beta chain and its context. These data are taken from a study of blood T cell repertoires in COVID-19. On the study more broadly: Samples came from the United States, Italy and Spain, spanning acute and convalescent COVID-19.

TCRdb's table, derived via immunoSEQ multiplex PCR, lists solely in-frame clones and lacks some. This sample has around 150,000 clones; approximately 90% occur once, and the top ten carry roughly 3.9%. This clonotype originated in a woman in her sixties or seventies who had recovered from COVID-19. Sequencing was done on a sample of peripheral blood.

The CDR3: CAISEGQENTEAFF. Written as DNA, the CDR3 is TGTGCCATCAGTGAAGGACAGGAAAACACTGAAGCTTTCTTT. V usage is TRBV10-3 and J usage is TRBJ1-1, with 7 nucleotides matching TRBD1. With V trimmed by 3 bases and J by 2 bases, 3 bases remained unmatched. Germline V lookup: CDR1 ENHRY, CDR2 SYGVKD. CDR3 length: 14 residues.